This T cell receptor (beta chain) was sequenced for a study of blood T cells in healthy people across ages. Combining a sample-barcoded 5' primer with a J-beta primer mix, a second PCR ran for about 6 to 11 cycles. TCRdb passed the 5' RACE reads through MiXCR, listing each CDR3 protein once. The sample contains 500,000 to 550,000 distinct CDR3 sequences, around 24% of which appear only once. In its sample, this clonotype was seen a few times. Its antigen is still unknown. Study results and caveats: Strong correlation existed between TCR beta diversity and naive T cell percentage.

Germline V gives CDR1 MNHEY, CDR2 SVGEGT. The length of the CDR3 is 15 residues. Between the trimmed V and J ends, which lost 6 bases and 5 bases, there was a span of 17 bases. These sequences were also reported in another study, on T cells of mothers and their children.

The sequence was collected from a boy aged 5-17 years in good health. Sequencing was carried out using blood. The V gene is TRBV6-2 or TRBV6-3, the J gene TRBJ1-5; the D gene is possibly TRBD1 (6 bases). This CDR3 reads CASRRMPGDDQPQHF. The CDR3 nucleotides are TGTGCCAGCAGACGGATGCCAGGGGATGATCAGCCCCAGCATTTT.